This TCR beta chain was identified during a study of blood T cell repertoires in COVID-19. This clone was observed a single time. The V segment lost 4 bases and the J segment 2 bases; nucleotides outside the gene matches: 5. Per the germline V gene, CDR1 is SGHRS and CDR2 is YFSETQ. The CDR3 consists of 14 residues. Here immunoSEQ multiplex PCR was the method, and the copy in TCRdb shows in-frame clones only, minus some. The table has over 110,000 clones, about 87% seen once. This chain links TRBV5-1 with TRBJ2-5; 7 nucleotides align to TRBD1. Source material: peripheral blood. The clonotype was recovered from a human donor in a cohort sampled during active COVID-19. CDR3 nucleotides: TGCGCCAGCAGCACCAGACAGGGACAAGAGACCCAGTACTTC. This translates into CASSTRQGQETQYF.